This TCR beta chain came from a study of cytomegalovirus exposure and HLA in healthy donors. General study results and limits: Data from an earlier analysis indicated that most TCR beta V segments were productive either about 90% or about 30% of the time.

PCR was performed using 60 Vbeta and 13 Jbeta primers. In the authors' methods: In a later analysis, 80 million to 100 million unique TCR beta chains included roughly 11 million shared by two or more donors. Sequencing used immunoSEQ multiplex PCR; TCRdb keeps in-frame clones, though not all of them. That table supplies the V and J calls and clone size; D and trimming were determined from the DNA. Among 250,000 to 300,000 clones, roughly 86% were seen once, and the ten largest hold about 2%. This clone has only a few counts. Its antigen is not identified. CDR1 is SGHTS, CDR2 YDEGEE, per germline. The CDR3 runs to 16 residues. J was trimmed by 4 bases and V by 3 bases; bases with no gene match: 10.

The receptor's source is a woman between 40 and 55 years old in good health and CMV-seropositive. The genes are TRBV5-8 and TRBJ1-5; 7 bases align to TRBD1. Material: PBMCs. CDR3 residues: CASSWGSDRENQPQHF. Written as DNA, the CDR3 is TGTGCCAGCAGCTGGGGCAGCGACAGGGAAAATCAGCCCCAGCATTTT.